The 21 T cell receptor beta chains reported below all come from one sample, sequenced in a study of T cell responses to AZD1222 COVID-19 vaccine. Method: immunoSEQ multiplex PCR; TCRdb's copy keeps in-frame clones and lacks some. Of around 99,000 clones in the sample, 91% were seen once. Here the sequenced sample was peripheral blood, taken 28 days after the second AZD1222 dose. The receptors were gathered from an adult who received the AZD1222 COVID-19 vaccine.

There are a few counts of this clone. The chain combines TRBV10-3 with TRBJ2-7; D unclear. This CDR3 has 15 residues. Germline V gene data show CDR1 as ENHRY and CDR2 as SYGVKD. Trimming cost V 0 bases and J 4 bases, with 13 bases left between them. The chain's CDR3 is CAISESDLLRYEQYF. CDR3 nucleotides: TGTGCCATCAGTGAGTCGGACCTCTTAAGGTACGAGCAGTACTTC.

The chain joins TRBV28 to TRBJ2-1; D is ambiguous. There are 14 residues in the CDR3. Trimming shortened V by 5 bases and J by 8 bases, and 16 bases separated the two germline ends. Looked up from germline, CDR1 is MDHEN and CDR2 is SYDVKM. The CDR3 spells CASSDPPNWDEQFF. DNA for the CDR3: TGTGCCAGCAGTGATCCCCCAAATTGGGATGAGCAGTTCTTC.

Written as DNA, the CDR3 is TGTGCCACCAGCCGGGGGACTAGCGGGACAGATACGCAGTATTTT. It is translated as CATSRGTSGTDTQYF. The rearrangement links TRBV15 to TRBJ2-3; 12 bases match TRBD2. Germline CDR1 reads LNHNV; CDR2 reads YYDKDF (reference sequence). The CDR3 consists of 15 residues. J lost 3 bases, V lost 5 bases, and 3 bases had no gene match.

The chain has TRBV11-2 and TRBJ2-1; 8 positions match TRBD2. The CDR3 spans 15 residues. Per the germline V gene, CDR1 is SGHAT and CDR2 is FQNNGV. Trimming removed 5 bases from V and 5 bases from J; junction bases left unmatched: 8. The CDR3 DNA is TGTGCCAGCAGCGCTGGGACTAGTGGGAACAATGAGCAGTTCTTC. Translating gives CASSAGTSGNNEQFF.

The CDR3 is CASSLGLASFEYF. The DNA of the CDR3 is TGTGCCAGCAGCCTCGGACTAGCGTCTTTCGAGTACTTC. V gene TRBV5-4 combines with J gene TRBJ2-5; 9 bases map to TRBD2. The CDR3 runs 13 residues. The germline CDR1 and CDR2 sequences are SGHNT and YYREEE (reference sequence). Losses at the gene ends were 4 bases for V and 12 bases for J; bases not matched to a gene: 10. Variable domain in full (rest from reference TRBV5-4 and TRBJ2-5): ETGVTQSPTHLIKTRGQQVTLRCSSQSGHNTVSWYQQALGQGPQFIFQYYREEENGRGNFPPRFSGLQFPNYSSELNVNALELDDSALYLCASSLGLASFEYFGPGTRLLVL.

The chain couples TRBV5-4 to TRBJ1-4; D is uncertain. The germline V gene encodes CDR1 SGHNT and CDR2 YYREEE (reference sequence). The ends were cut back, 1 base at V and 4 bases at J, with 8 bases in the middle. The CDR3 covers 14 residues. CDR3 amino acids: CASSLPGDNEKLFF. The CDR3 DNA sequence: TGTGCCAGCAGCTTGCCCGGGGATAATGAAAAACTGTTTTTT.

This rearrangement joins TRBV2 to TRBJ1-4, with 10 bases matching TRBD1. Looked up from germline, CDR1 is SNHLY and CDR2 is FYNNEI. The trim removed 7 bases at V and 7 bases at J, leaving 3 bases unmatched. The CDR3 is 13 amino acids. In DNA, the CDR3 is TGTGCCAGCACCGGACAGGGGGGTGAAAAACTGTTTTTT. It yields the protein CASTGQGGEKLFF.

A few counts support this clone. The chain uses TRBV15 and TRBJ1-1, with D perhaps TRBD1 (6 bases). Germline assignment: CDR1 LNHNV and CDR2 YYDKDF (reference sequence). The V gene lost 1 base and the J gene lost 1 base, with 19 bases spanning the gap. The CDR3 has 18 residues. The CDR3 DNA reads TGTGCCACCAGCAGAGCCCGGGACATCTTTTCCGCGAACACTGAAGCTTTCTTT. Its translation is CATSRARDIFSANTEAFF. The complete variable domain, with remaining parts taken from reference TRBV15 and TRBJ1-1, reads DAMVIQNPRYQVTQFGKPVTLSCSQTLNHNVMYWYQQKSSQAPKLLFHYYDKDFNNEADTPDNFQSRRPNTSFCFLDIRSPGLGDTAMYLCATSRARDIFSANTEAFFGQGTRLTVV.

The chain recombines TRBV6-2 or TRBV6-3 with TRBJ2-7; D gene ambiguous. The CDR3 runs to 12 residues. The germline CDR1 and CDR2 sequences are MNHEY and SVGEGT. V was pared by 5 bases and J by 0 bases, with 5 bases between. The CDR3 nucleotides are TGTGCCAGCAGTCTAACCTCCTACGAGCAGTACTTC. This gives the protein CASSLTSYEQYF.

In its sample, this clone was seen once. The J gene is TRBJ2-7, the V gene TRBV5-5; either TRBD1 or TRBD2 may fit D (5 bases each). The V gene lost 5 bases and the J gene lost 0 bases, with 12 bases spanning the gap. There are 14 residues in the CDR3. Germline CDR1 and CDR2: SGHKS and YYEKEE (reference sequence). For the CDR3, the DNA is TGTGCCAGCAGTTGGGACCTGAGCTCCTACGAGCAGTACTTC. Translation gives CASSWDLSSYEQYF. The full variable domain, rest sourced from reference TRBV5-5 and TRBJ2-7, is DAGVTQSPTHLIKTRGQQVTLRCSPISGHKSVSWYQQVLGQGPQFIFQYYEKEERGRGNFPDRFSARQFPNYSSELNVNALLLGDSALYLCASSWDLSSYEQYFGPGTRLTVT.

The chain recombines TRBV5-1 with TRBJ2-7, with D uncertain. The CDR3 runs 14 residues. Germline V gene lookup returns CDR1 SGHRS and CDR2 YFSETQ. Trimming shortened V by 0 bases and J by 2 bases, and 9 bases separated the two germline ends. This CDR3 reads CASSLGAQTYEQYF. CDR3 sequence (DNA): TGCGCCAGCAGCTTGGGGGCGCAGACCTACGAGCAGTACTTC.

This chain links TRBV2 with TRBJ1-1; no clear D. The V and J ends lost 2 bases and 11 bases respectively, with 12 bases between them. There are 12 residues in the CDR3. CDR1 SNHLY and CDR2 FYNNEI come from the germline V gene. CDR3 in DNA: TGTGCCAGCAGTGAACGGCGCAAGCAGGCTTTCTTT. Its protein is CASSERRKQAFF. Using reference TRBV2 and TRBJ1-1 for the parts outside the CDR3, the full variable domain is EPEVTQTPSHQVTQMGQEVILRCVPISNHLYFYWYRQILGQKVEFLVSFYNNEISEKSEIFDDQFSVERPDGSNFTLKIRSTKLEDSAMYFCASSERRKQAFFGQGTRLTVV.

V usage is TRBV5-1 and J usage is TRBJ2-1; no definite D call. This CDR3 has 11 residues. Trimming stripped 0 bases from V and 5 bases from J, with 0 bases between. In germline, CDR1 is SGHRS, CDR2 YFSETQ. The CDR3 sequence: CASSLDNEQFF. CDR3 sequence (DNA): TGCGCCAGCAGCTTGGACAATGAGCAGTTCTTC.

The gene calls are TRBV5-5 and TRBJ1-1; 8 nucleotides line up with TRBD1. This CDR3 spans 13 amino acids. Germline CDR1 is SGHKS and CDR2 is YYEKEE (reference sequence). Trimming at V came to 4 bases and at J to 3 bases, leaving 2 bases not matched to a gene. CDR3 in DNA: TGTGCCAGCAGCCGACAGGGGCACACTGAAGCTTTCTTT. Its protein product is CASSRQGHTEAFF.

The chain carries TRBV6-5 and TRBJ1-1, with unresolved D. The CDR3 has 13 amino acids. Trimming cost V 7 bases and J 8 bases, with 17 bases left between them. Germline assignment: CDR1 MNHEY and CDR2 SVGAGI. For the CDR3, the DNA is TGTGCCAGCACCCCTCCTGACGGAGGAGAAGCTTTCTTT. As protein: CASTPPDGGEAFF.

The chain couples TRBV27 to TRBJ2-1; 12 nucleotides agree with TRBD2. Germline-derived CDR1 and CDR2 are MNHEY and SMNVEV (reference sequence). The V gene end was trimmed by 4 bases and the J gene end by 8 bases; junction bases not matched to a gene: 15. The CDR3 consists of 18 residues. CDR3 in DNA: TGTGCCAGCAGTTCAAACCCTCTAGCGGGAGGGCCCGAGGATGAGCAGTTCTTC. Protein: CASSSNPLAGGPEDEQFF.

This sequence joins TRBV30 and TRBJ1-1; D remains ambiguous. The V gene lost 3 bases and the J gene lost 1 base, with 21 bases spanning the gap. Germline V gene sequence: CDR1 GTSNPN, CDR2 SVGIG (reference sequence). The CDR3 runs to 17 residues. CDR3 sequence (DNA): TGTGCCTGGAGGGGTTGGGAGGGAACGTACAAGAACACTGAAGCTTTCTTT. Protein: CAWRGWEGTYKNTEAFF.

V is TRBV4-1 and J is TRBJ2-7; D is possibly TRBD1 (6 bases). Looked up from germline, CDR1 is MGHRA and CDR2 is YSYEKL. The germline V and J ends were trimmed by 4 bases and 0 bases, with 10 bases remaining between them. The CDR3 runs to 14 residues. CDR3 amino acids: CASSPWTASYEQYF. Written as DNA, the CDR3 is TGCGCCAGCAGCCCGTGGACAGCCTCCTACGAGCAGTACTTC.

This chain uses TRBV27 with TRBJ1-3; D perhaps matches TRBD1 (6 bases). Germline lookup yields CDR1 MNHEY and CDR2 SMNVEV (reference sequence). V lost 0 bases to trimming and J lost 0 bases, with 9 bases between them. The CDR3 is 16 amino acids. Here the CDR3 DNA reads TGTGCCAGCAGTTTATCGGTCAGGGGCTCTGGAAACACCATATATTTT. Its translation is CASSLSVRGSGNTIYF.

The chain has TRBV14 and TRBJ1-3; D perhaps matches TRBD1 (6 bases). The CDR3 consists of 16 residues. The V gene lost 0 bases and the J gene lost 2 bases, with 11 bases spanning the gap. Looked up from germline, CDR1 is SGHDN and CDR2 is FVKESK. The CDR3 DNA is TGTGCCAGCAGCCAAGATCGCCCAGGGGCTGGAAACACCATATATTTT. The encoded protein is CASSQDRPGAGNTIYF.

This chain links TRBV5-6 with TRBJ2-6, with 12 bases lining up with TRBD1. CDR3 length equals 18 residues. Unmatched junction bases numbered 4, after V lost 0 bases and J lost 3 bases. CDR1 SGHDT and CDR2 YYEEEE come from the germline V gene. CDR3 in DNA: TGTGCCAGCAGCTTGGCAGGGACAGGGGGCCGTGGGGCCAACGTCCTGACTTTC. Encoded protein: CASSLAGTGGRGANVLTF.